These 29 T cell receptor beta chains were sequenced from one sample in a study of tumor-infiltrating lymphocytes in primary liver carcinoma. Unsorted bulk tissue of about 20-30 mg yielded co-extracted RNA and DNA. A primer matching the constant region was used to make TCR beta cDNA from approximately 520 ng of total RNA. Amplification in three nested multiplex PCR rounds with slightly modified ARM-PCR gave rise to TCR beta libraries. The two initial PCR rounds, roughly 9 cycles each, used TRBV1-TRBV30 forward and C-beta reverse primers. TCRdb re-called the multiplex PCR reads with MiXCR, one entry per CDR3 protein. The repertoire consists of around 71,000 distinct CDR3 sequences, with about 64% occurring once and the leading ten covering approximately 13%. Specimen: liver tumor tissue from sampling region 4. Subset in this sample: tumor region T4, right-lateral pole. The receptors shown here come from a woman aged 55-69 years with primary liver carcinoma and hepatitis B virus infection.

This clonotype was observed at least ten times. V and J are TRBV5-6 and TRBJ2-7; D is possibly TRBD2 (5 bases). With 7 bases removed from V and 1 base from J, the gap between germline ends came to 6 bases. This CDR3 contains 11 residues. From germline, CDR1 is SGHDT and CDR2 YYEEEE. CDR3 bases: TGTGCCAGCGGGAGATCCTACGAGCAGTACTTC. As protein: CASGRSYEQYF.

DNA of the CDR3: TGTGCCAGCAGCGACGGGGCCGGGGGAACAGATACGCAGTATTTT. Translating gives CASSDGAGGTDTQYF. This rearrangement joins TRBV6-6 to TRBJ2-3, with D tentatively TRBD2 (6 bases). The CDR3 covers 15 residues. CDR1 and CDR2 from the germline V gene are MNHNY and SVGAGI (reference sequence). The ends were cut back, 6 bases at V and 3 bases at J, with 16 bases in the middle.

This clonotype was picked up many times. In DNA form, the CDR3 reads TGTGCCAGCAGTTCTGGACTAGCGGTCACCGGGGAGCTGTTTTTT. Its translation is CASSSGLAVTGELFF. The chain uses TRBV12-3 or TRBV12-4 and TRBJ2-2; 10 bases fit TRBD2. J lost 4 bases, V lost 4 bases, and 3 bases had no gene match. The CDR3 is 15 residues long.

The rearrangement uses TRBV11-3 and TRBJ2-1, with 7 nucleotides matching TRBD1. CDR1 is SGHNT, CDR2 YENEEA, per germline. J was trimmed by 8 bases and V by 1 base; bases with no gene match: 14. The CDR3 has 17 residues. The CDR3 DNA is TGTGCCAGCAGCTTAGGTCAGGGGGAGTGTGGCGTCGATGAGCAGTTCTTC. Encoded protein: CASSLGQGECGVDEQFF.

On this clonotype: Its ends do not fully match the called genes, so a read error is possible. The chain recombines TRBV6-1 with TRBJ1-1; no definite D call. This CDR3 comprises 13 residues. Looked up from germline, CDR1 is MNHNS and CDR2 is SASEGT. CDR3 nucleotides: TGTGCCAGTACCGACCGTCGGAACGCTGAAGCTTTCTTT. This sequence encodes CASTDRRNAEAFF.

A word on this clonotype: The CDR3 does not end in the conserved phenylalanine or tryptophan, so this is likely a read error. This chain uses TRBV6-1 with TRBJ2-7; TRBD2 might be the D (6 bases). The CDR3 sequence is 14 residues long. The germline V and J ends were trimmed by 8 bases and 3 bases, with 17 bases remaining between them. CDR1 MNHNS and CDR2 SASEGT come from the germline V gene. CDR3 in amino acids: CASRVRDSHYEQYS. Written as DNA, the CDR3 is TGTGCCAGCCGCGTCCGGGACTCCCACTACGAGCAGTACTCC.

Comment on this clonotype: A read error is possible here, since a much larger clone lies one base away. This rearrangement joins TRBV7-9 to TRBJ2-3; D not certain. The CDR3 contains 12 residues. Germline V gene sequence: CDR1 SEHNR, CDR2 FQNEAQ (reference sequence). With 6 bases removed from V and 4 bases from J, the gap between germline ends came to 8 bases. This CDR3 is CASSQISDTQYF. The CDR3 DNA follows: TGTGCCAGCAGTCAAATATCAGATACGCAGTATTTT.

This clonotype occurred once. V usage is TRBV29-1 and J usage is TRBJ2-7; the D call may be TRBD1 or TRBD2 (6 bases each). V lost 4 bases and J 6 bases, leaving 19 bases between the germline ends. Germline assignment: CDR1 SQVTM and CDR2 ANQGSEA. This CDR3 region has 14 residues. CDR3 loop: CSVGRDMEGTEQYF. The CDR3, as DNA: TGCAGCGTTGGAAGGGACATGGAGGGAACCGAGCAGTACTTC.

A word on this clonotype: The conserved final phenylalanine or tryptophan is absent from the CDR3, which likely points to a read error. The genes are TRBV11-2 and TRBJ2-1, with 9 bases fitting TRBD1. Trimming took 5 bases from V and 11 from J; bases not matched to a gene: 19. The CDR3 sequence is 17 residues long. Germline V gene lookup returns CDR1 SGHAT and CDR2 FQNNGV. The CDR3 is CASSLTHGQGYRGKQFI. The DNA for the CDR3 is TGTGCCAGCAGCCTAACCCACGGACAGGGGTACAGGGGTAAGCAGTTCATC.

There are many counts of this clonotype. The CDR3 sequence is CASSEWDGSADTQYF. The DNA for the CDR3 is TGTGCCAGCAGTGAATGGGACGGAAGCGCAGATACGCAGTATTTT. V usage is TRBV6-1 and J usage is TRBJ2-3; D tentatively fits TRBD1 or TRBD2 (5 bases each). The germline V gene has CDR1 MNHNS and CDR2 SASEGT. The CDR3 has 15 residues. The germline V and J ends were trimmed by 2 bases and 4 bases, with 13 bases remaining between them.

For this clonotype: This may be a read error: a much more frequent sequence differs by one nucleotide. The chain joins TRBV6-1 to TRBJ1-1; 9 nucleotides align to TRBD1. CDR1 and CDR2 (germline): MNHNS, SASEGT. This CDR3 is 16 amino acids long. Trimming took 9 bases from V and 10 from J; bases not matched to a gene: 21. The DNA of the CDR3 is TGTGCCAGTAAACAGGGGGCCCCTTCGGGAGTTCGAGTAGCTTTCTTT. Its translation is CASKQGAPSGVRVAFF.

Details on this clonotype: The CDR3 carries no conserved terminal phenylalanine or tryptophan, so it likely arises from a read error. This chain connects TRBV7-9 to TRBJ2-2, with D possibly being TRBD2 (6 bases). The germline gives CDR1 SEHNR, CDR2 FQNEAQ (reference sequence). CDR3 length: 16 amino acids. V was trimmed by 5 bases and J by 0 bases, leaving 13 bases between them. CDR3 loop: CASSGLWGANTGELFY. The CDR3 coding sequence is TGTGCCAGCAGCGGTTTATGGGGGGCGAACACCGGGGAGCTGTTTTAT.

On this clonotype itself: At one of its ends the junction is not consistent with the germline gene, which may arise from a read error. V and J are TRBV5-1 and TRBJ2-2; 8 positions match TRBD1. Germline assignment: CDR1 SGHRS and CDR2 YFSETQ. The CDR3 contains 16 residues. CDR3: CVSSWSPGGNTGELFF. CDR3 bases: TGCGTCAGCAGCTGGAGTCCAGGGGGCAACACCGGGGAACTGTTTTTT.

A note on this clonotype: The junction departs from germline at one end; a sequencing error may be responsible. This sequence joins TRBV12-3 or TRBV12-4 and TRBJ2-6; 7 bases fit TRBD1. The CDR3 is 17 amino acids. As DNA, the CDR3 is TGTACCAGCAGAAGGACAGGTTCCCCTACCGGGGCCGACGTCCTGACTTTC. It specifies CTSRRTGSPTGADVLTF.

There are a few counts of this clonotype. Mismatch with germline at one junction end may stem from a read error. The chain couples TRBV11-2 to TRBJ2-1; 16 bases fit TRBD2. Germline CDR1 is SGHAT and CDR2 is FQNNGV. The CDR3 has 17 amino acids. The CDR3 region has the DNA TGTGCCAGCAGCAGGGGACTAGCGGGAGGGCCGGGGGATGAGCAGCTTTTC. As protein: CASSRGLAGGPGDEQLF.

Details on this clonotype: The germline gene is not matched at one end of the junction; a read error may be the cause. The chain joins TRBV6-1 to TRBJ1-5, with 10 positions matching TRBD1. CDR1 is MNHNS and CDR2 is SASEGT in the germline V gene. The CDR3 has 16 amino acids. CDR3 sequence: CASGDRGLYSDQPQHF. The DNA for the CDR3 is TGTGCCAGCGGGGACAGGGGCCTCTATAGCGATCAGCCCCAGCATTTT.

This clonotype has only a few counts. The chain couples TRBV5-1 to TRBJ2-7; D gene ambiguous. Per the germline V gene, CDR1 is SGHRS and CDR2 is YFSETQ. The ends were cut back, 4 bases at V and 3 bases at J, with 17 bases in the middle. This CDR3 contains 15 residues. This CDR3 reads CASSAVFVNRYEQYF. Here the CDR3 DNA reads TGCGCCAGCAGCGCGGTTTTCGTCAACCGCTACGAGCAGTACTTC.

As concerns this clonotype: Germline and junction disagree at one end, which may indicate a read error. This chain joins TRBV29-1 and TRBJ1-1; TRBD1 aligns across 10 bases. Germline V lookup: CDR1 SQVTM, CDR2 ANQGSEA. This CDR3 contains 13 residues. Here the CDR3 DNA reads TGCAGCTCCCGGGGACAGGGGAACACTGAAACTTCCTTT. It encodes CSSRGQGNTETSF.

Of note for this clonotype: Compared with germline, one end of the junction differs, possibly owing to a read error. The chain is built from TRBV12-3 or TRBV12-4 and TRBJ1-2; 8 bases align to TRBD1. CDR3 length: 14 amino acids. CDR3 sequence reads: CASSPPRTGLAYAF. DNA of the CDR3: TGTGCCAGCAGTCCTCCCCGGACAGGGCTCGCCTACGCCTTC.

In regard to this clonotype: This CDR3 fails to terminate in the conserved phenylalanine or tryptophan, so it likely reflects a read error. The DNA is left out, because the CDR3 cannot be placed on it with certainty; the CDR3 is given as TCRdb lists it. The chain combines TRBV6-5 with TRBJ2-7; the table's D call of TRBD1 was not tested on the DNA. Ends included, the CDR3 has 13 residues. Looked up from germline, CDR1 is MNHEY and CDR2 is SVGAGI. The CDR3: CATSQGRNYEQHL.

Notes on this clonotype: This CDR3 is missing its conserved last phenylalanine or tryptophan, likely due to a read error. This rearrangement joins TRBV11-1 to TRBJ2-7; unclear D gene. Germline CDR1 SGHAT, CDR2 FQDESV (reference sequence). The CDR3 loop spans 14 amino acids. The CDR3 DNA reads TGTACCAGCAAGTCGGCAGGTAGCTCCTACGAGCAGTACTCC. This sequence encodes CTSKSAGSSYEQYS.

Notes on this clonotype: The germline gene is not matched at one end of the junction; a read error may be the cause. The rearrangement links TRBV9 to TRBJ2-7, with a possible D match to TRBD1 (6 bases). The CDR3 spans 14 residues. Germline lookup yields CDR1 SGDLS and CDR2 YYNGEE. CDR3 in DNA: TGTTCCAGCAACGCGGCAGGACAGCCATACGAGCAGTACTTC. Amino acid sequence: CSSNAAGQPYEQYF.

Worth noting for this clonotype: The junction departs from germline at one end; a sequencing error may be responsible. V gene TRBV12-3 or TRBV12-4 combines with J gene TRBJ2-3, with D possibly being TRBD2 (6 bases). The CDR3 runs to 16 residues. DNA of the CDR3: TGTGCCAGCAGTTTCAAATCCGGGAGAGGCACAGAAACGCAGTATTTT. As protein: CASSFKSGRGTETQYF.

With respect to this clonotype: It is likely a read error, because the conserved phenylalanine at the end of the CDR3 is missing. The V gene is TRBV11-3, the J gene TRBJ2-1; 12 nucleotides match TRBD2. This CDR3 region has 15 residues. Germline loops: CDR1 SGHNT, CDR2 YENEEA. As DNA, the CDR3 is TGTGCCAGCGGCTTAGGAACTAGCGGGAGGCTTGAGCAGTTCCTC. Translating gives CASGLGTSGRLEQFL.

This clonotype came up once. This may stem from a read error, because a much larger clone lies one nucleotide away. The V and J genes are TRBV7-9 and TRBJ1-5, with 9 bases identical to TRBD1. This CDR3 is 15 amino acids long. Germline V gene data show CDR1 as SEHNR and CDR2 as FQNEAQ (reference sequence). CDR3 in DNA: TGTGTCAGCAGCTTAGTGGGACAGGGTCATCAGCCCCAGCATTTT. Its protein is CVSSLVGQGHQPQHF.

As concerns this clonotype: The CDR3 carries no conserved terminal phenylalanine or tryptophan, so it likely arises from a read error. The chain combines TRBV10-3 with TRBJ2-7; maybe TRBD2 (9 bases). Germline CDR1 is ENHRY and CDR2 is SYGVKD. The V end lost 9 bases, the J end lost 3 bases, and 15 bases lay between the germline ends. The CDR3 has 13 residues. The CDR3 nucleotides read TGTGCCATGAGCGGGGGGACAGGCTACGAGCAGTACTTG. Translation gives CAMSGGTGYEQYL.

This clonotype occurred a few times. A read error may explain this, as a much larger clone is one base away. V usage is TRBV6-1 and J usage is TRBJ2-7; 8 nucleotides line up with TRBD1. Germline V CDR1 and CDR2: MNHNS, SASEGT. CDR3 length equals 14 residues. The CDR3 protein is CTSSTGTGSYEQYF. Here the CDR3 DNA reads TGTACCAGCAGTACCGGGACAGGCTCCTACGAGCAGTACTTC.

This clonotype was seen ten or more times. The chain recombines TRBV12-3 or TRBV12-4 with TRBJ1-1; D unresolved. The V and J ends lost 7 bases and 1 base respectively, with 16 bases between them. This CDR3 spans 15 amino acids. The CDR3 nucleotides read TGTGCCAGCACCTCGATGGCAGTCCAGAACACTGAAGCTTTCTTT. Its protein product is CASTSMAVQNTEAFF.

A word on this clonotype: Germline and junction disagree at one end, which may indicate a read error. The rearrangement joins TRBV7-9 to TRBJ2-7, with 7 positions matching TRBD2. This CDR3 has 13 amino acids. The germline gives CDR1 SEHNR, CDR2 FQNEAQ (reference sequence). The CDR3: CASTTSCKYEQYF. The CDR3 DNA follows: TGTGCCAGCACGACTAGCTGTAAATACGAGCAGTATTTC.